This TCR beta chain was obtained from a study of identical twins. Findings of the study overall: Researchers caution that invariant MAIT and iNKT cells could partly confound zero-insertion analyses. Twins shared out-of-frame alpha sequences with excess low generation probability. Insertions were reduced in abundant cord blood beta clonotypes but not in memory repertoires.

Template switching supplied a universal primer site; unique molecular identifiers were carried on the cDNA. Each CDR3 protein is one row after TCRdb ran MiXCR on the 5' RACE reads. The table lists 1.5 million to 2 million distinct CDR3 sequences, under 35% of them singletons. For this clonotype: Antigen: not known.

The CDR3 runs 15 residues. Germline loops: CDR1 KGHSH, CDR2 LQKENI. This sequence joins TRBV18 and TRBJ2-4; weak D call: TRBD2 (6 bases). With the DNA end fitting TRBJ2-7 better, the J assignment may be wrong. The sequencing sample was made of cord blood. This receptor was obtained from a newborn girl in good health. Written as DNA, the CDR3 is TGTGCCAGCTCACCGGGAATAGCGGTGTTCTACGAGCAGTACTTC. Amino acid sequence: CASSPGIAVFYEQYF.